This T cell receptor (beta chain) comes out of a study of T cell repertoires in cytomegalovirus infection. This clonotype was recorded at least ten times. The antigen remains undetermined. MiXCR was run by TCRdb on the reads, yielding one entry per CDR3 protein. There are fewer than 850,000 distinct CDR3 sequences in the sample; approximately 32% occur only once, and roughly 13% lies in the top ten. There are 20 residues in the CDR3. Germline V gene data show CDR1 as SGHVS and CDR2 as FQNEAQ. The trim removed 4 bases at V and 1 base at J, leaving 12 bases unmatched. The sample here was cultured CD8+ T cells from PBMCs, taken from culture after CMV antigen stimulation. The chain carries TRBV7-8 and TRBJ2-1; the match to TRBD2 covers 14 bases. The origin of this receptor is a human donor in good health (CMV status not recorded). Some clones in this sample may be carry-over from other donors' samples. The CDR3 protein is CASSSPTGTSGGISYNEQFF. The CDR3 nucleotides read TGTGCCAGCAGCTCCCCCACCGGGACTAGCGGGGGAATTTCCTACAATGAGCAGTTCTTC. The full variable domain, with the rest looked up from reference TRBV7-8 and TRBJ2-1, is GAGVSQSPRYKVAKRGQDVALRCDPISGHVSLFWYQQALGQGPEFLTYFQNEAQLDKSGLPSDRFFAERPEGSVSTLKIQRTQQEDSAVYLCASSSPTGTSGGISYNEQFFGPGTRLTVL.